These 23 T cell receptor beta chains came from one sample sequenced in a study of regulatory T cells in long-lasting Graves disease. HTBI primers from iRepertoire and Arm-PCR of CDR3 regions yielded the TCR beta libraries. TCRdb processed the multiplex PCR reads anew with MiXCR; each CDR3 protein has one entry. The sample yields hundreds of thousands of distinct CDR3 sequences, approximately 12% seen once. As to time point: newly diagnosed GD, antithyroid drugs for less than 3 months. PBMC RNA was the source of the TCR library. This sample was shared with a second study, whose subject was T cells in Graves' hyperthyroidism and ophthalmopathy.

Source: peripheral blood mononuclear cells (PBMCs), taken at new diagnosis, from a patient treated with antithyroid drugs. These receptors were taken from a man under 40 with Graves disease.

At least ten counts were recorded for this clonotype. The chain couples TRBV19 to TRBJ2-7; TRBD2 aligns across 13 bases. Germline V gives CDR1 LNHDA, CDR2 SQIVND (reference sequence). This CDR3 has 15 residues. J was trimmed by 5 bases and V by 5 bases; bases with no gene match: 6. CDR3 coding DNA: TGTGCCAGTAGTCCGGGACTAGCGGGAACCGACGAGCAGTACTTC. Amino acids: CASSPGLAGTDEQYF.

This chain links TRBV3-1 with TRBJ2-2; 10 bases fit TRBD2. CDR1 and CDR2 (germline): LGHDT, YNNKEL (reference sequence). J was trimmed by 4 bases and V by 1 base; bases with no gene match: 3. The CDR3 consists of 16 residues. Here the CDR3 reads CASSQGASGGTGELFF. CDR3 in DNA: TGTGCCAGCAGCCAAGGAGCTAGCGGGGGCACCGGGGAGCTGTTTTTT.

This clonotype was counted at least ten times. The chain carries TRBV30 and TRBJ1-2; no reliable D call. CDR1 is GTSNPN, CDR2 SVGIG, per germline (reference sequence). The CDR3 sequence is 11 residues long. V shed 2 bases and J shed 11 bases, with 12 bases lying between them. The DNA for the CDR3 is TGTGCCTGGAGTTACTCTTGGGTGTACACCTTC. This encodes CAWSYSWVYTF. Combining the CDR3 with reference TRBV30 and TRBJ1-2 gives the whole variable domain SQTIHQWPATLVQPVGSPLSLECTVEGTSNPNLYWYRQAAGRGLQLLFYSVGIGQISSEVPQNLSASRPQDRQFILSSKKLLLSDSGFYLCAWSYSWVYTFGSGTRLTVV.

This clonotype came up a few times. The chain employs TRBV12-3 or TRBV12-4 and TRBJ2-1; TRBD2 matches at 14 bases. This CDR3 region has 16 residues. V was pared by 6 bases and J by 10 bases, with 11 bases of the junction left unmatched. The CDR3 here is CASRSGTSGSTREQFF. The CDR3 DNA reads TGTGCCAGCAGATCCGGGACTAGCGGGAGTACACGGGAGCAGTTCTTC.

This chain uses TRBV9 with TRBJ2-1, with 12 bases matching TRBD2. V trimming: 0 bases; J trimming: 8 bases; junction bases outside the gene matches: 6. Per the germline V gene, CDR1 is SGDLS and CDR2 is YYNGEE. This CDR3 comprises 16 residues. CDR3: CASSVGTSGRNYEQFF. CDR3 bases: TGTGCCAGCAGCGTAGGAACTAGCGGGAGGAACTATGAGCAGTTCTTC.

Regarding this clonotype: A much larger clone lies one base from this, so it may be a read error. The rearrangement uses TRBV24-1 and TRBJ2-3; weak D call: TRBD1 (5 bases). The CDR3 totals 16 residues. In germline, CDR1 is KGHDR, CDR2 SFDVKD. The V gene lost 2 bases and the J gene lost 0 bases, with 11 bases spanning the gap. This CDR3 is CATSDWGGSSTDTQYF. In DNA, the CDR3 is TGTGCCACCAGTGATTGGGGCGGTTCTAGCACAGATACGCAGTATTTT.

The table lists this clonotype with a count of one. The chain uses TRBV12-3 or TRBV12-4 and TRBJ2-6; D is ambiguous. V shed 8 bases and J shed 0 bases, with 5 bases lying between them. The CDR3 sequence is 13 residues long. CDR3 amino acids: CASCNSGANVLTF. CDR3 nucleotide sequence: TGTGCCAGCTGCAACTCTGGGGCCAACGTCCTGACTTTC.

Comment on this clonotype: A read error may be the cause here, since a much bigger clone is one base away. V is TRBV27 and J is TRBJ2-3; 12 bases line up with TRBD2. The CDR3 has 15 residues. Germline CDR1 reads MNHEY; CDR2 reads SMNVEV (reference sequence). Here the CDR3 DNA reads TGTGTCAGCACCCTAGCGGGAGGGGGCACAGATACGCAGTATTTT. This gives the protein CVSTLAGGGTDTQYF.

This clonotype was recorded many times. The J gene is TRBJ2-7, the V gene TRBV6-5; 10 nucleotides match TRBD2. The CDR3 consists of 15 residues. The J segment lost 2 bases and the V segment lost 2 bases, leaving 3 bases of the junction unmatched. CDR1 MNHEY and CDR2 SVGAGI come from the germline V gene. CDR3 bases: TGTGCCAGCAGTTACAGGACTAGCGGAACCTACGAGCAGTACTTC. Protein sequence: CASSYRTSGTYEQYF.

This chain joins TRBV20-1 and TRBJ2-1; maybe TRBD2 (6 bases). The CDR3 extends over 15 amino acids. The germline V and J ends were trimmed by 1 base and 3 bases, with 13 bases remaining between them. Looked up from germline, CDR1 is DFQATT and CDR2 is SNEGSKA (reference sequence). CDR3 sequence (DNA): TGCAGTGCTAGAGGGAGGGACTCAAACTACAATGAGCAGTTCTTC. It encodes CSARGRDSNYNEQFF.

This clonotype was observed many times. This chain uses TRBV10-3 with TRBJ2-2; D uncertain. This CDR3 has 13 residues. The germline V gene encodes CDR1 ENHRY and CDR2 SYGVKD. V lost 0 bases to trimming and J lost 7 bases, with 6 bases between them. In DNA form, the CDR3 reads TGTGCCATCAGTGAGTCGATCAGCGGGGAGCTGTTTTTT. This translates into CAISESISGELFF.

This clonotype was found a few times. This sequence joins TRBV20-1 and TRBJ1-2; D not certain. The V gene lost 5 bases and the J gene lost 8 bases, with 18 bases spanning the gap. Germline lookup yields CDR1 DFQATT and CDR2 SNEGSKA (reference sequence). The CDR3 loop spans 13 amino acids. The CDR3: CSAPPDNEGGYTF. The CDR3 DNA reads TGCAGTGCTCCACCCGACAATGAAGGGGGCTACACCTTC.

In its sample, this clonotype was seen many times. The gene calls are TRBV7-9 and TRBJ2-7; TRBD1 agrees at 8 bases. Per the germline V gene, CDR1 is SEHNR and CDR2 is FQNEAQ (reference sequence). Unmatched junction bases numbered 6, after V lost 5 bases and J lost 0 bases. The CDR3 sequence is 15 residues long. Here the CDR3 reads CASSAGQEPSYEQYF. The CDR3 bases are TGTGCCAGCAGCGCGGGACAGGAGCCCTCCTACGAGCAGTACTTC.

This clonotype showed up just a few times. The V call is TRBV2, the J call TRBJ2-2; D remains unclear. V gave up 4 bases and J gave up 7 bases, with 10 bases separating them. This CDR3 contains 13 residues. The germline CDR1 and CDR2 sequences are SNHLY and FYNNEI. The DNA of the CDR3 is TGTGCCAGCAGTGCCCTAGTTGGCGGGGAGCTGTTTTTT. Translated, it gives CASSALVGGELFF.

There are many counts of this clonotype. The chain has TRBV28 and TRBJ2-7; D unresolved. Trimming took off 1 base at V and 4 bases at J, with 11 bases between the two ends. There are 14 residues in the CDR3. The V gene's germline CDR1 is MDHEN and CDR2 SYDVKM. The CDR3 reads CASSLYSSSYEQYF. CDR3 coding DNA: TGTGCCAGCAGTTTATACAGTTCTTCTTACGAGCAGTACTTC.

The table lists this clonotype with many counts. The chain joins TRBV30 to TRBJ1-1; maybe TRBD1 (5 bases). The CDR3 covers 16 residues. Trimming cost V 2 bases and J 4 bases, with 20 bases left between them. Germline V gives CDR1 GTSNPN, CDR2 SVGIG (reference sequence). CDR3 residues: CAWSYTPGRRSTEAFF. The CDR3 nucleotides are TGTGCCTGGAGTTACACACCGGGACGGAGGAGCACTGAAGCTTTCTTT.

This clonotype was counted many times. The chain employs TRBV11-2 and TRBJ1-6; D ambiguous. CDR1 SGHAT and CDR2 FQNNGV come from the germline V gene. The V end was cut by 1 base, the J end by 0 bases, with 4 bases between. The CDR3 contains 15 residues. CDR3 protein: CASSLADSYNSPLHF. The CDR3 nucleotides are TGTGCCAGCAGCTTAGCGGACTCCTATAATTCACCCCTCCACTTT.

This clonotype was recorded many times. This chain links TRBV6-1 with TRBJ2-1; tentatively, D is TRBD2 (6 bases). The tail of the sequence fits TRBJ2-5 better, so the J call may be wrong. Germline V CDR1 and CDR2: MNHNS, SASEGT. The CDR3 runs to 14 residues. The DNA of the CDR3 is TGTGCCAGCAGCCTCGGACTAATGACAGAGACCCAGTACTTC. This gives the protein CASSLGLMTETQYF.

In its sample, this clonotype was seen a few times. The CDR3 region has the DNA TGTGCCAGCAGCTCGACAAAACCCGGTGGGTCCTACAATGAGCAGTTCTTC. Translation gives CASSSTKPGGSYNEQFF. This sequence joins TRBV12-3 or TRBV12-4 and TRBJ2-1; D uncertain. The germline V and J ends were trimmed by 6 bases and 1 base, with 19 bases remaining between them. This CDR3 has 17 residues.

The chain has TRBV18 and TRBJ2-1, with D perhaps given as TRBD1 or TRBD2 (5 bases each). The CDR3 runs to 13 residues. Germline CDR1 is KGHSH and CDR2 is LQKENI. Between the trimmed V and J ends, which lost 3 bases and 5 bases, there was a span of 8 bases. The CDR3 bases are TGTGCCAGCTCACCGGGACGGAACAATGAGCAGTTCTTC. The encoded protein is CASSPGRNNEQFF.

This clonotype was picked up many times. The rearrangement links TRBV30 to TRBJ2-3; 10 positions match TRBD2. The V segment lost 0 bases and the J segment 2 bases; nucleotides outside the gene matches: 2. The CDR3 is 15 residues long. Germline CDR1 GTSNPN, CDR2 SVGIG (reference sequence). CDR3 DNA sequence: TGTGCCTGGAGTGTAGGGACTAGCGACACAGATACGCAGTATTTT. It encodes CAWSVGTSDTDTQYF.

This clonotype has a handful of counts. The V gene is TRBV18, the J gene TRBJ2-2; 7 nucleotides align to TRBD1. Germline V lookup: CDR1 KGHSH, CDR2 LQKENI. The CDR3 is made up of 16 amino acids. V lost 5 bases to trimming and J lost 6 bases; unmatched junction nucleotides: 12. The CDR3 DNA follows: TGTGCCAGCTCATCTCGACAGGGTATAGAGGCCGGGGAGCTGTTTTTT. As protein: CASSSRQGIEAGELFF.

Comments on this clonotype: This likely traces to a read error, being one base from a far larger clone. V gene TRBV2 combines with J gene TRBJ2-7, with 10 bases that match TRBD2. After removal of 7 bases from V and 7 bases from J, the junction contained 16 bases not matched to a gene. The CDR3 totals 16 residues. Germline V lookup: CDR1 SNHLY, CDR2 FYNNEI. The DNA for the CDR3 is TGTGCCAGCACCCCGCGCGGAGCGGGAGGGTCGAATGAGCAGTACTTC. Amino acids: CASTPRGAGGSNEQYF.